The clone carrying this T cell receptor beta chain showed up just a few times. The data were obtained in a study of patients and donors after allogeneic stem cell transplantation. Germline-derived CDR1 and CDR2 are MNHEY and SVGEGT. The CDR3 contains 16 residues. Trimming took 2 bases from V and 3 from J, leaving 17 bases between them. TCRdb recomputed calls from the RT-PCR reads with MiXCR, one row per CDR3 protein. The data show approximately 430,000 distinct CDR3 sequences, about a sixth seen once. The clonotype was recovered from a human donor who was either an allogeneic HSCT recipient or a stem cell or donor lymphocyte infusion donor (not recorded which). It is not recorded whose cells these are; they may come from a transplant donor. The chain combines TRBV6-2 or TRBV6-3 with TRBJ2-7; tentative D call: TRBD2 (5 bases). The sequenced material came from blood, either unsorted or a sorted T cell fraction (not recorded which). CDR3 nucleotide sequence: TGTGCCAGCAGTTACCCCGGGATTTTTTCACTCTACGAGCAGTACTTC. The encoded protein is CASSYPGIFSLYEQYF.